Included here is one T cell receptor beta chain sequence, with context. This specimen belongs to a study of OX40 agonist ivuxolimab in advanced cancers. Clones were sequenced by immunoSEQ multiplex PCR, and TCRdb holds only the in-frame ones, with some missing. Among around 140,000 clones, 85% to 95% were seen once, and the ten largest hold roughly 1%. With V trimmed by 7 bases and J by 6 bases, 7 bases remained unmatched. CDR3 length: 15 amino acids. Germline V gives CDR1 MNHEY, CDR2 SVGAGI. V is TRBV6-5 and J is TRBJ2-2, with 11 bases aligning to TRBD2. This clonotype was sampled from an adult with an advanced solid tumor such as melanoma, head and neck, liver or kidney cancer. Specimen: CD4+ or CD8+ T cells sorted from blood, collected in a trial of the OX40 agonist ivuxolimab. The CDR3 coding sequence is TGTGCCAGCAAAGAGACTAGCGGGAAGTCCGGGGAGCTGTTTTTT. This translates into CASKETSGKSGELFF.